The next 32 T cell receptor beta chains were all read from a single sample in a study of T-cell reconstitution after alpha-beta-depleted transplantation in children. Preparation of the TCRbeta library involved a method that used unique molecular identifiers. TCRdb analysed the PCR reads with MiXCR anew, one entry per CDR3 protein. The table shows about 98,000 distinct CDR3 sequences, with less than 25% occurring only once. This specimen was PBMCs, taken before TCRalphabeta/CD19-depleted stem cell transplant. Every receptor here comes from a boy aged 2 to 9 with acute lymphoblastic leukemia, due to receive a stem cell transplant.

This clonotype has more than one count but fewer than ten. The rearrangement uses TRBV20-1 and TRBJ2-1; D unresolved. Germline assignment: CDR1 DFQATT and CDR2 SNEGSKA (reference sequence). The CDR3 is 12 residues long. Between the trimmed V and J ends, which lost 6 bases and 10 bases, there was a span of 16 bases. The CDR3 nucleotides are TGCAGTGCATATGGGGTTCCGAGGGAGCAGTTCTTC. This sequence encodes CSAYGVPREQFF.

This clonotype was found a few times. This sequence joins TRBV4-3 and TRBJ2-6; no clear D gene. V was clipped by 2 bases and J by 2 bases, with 7 bases between them. The CDR3 runs 15 residues. The germline gives CDR1 LGHNA, CDR2 YSLEER. CDR3 coding DNA: TGCGCCAGCAGCCAATCGCGGACTGGGGCCAACGTCCTGACTTTC. Translation gives CASSQSRTGANVLTF.

The rearrangement joins TRBV7-3 to TRBJ2-3; TRBD2 matches 8 bases. The V and J ends lost 5 bases and 2 bases, in that order; junction bases with no gene match: 6. The length of the CDR3 is 15 residues. Germline V lookup: CDR1 SGHTA, CDR2 FQGTGA. Written as DNA, the CDR3 is TGTGCCAGCAGCCCCACTAGCGGAGACACAGATACGCAGTATTTT. As protein: CASSPTSGDTDTQYF.

This clonotype has only a few counts. The rearrangement links TRBV29-1 to TRBJ2-5; no clear D. This CDR3 has 12 residues. V lost 6 bases to trimming and J lost 5 bases, with 13 bases between them. The V gene's germline CDR1 is SQVTM and CDR2 ANQGSEA. The CDR3 loop is CSVIWNGETQYF. CDR3 bases: TGCAGCGTCATATGGAACGGGGAGACCCAGTACTTC.

With regard to this clonotype: A read error may account for a junction end that differs from germline. The J gene is TRBJ2-7, the V gene TRBV4-1; no clear D. Germline loops: CDR1 MGHRA, CDR2 YSYEKL. This CDR3 has 15 residues. CDR3 residues: CPSSQVVLNSYEQYF. CDR3 sequence (DNA): TGCCCCAGCAGCCAAGTGGTACTAAACTCCTACGAGCAGTACTTC.

The sample holds many counts of this clonotype. This sequence joins TRBV5-1 and TRBJ2-5; no clear D. The V end lost 2 bases, the J end lost 2 bases, and 10 bases lay between the germline ends. The CDR3 has 14 residues. CDR1 and CDR2 from the germline V gene are SGHRS and YFSETQ. The CDR3 DNA sequence: TGCGCCAGCAGCTTAGGCCCCACGCAAGAGACCCAGTACTTC. As protein: CASSLGPTQETQYF.

The table lists this clonotype with a few counts. The chain is built from TRBV29-1 and TRBJ2-7; D is unclear. The CDR3 length is 14 residues. The germline gives CDR1 SQVTM, CDR2 ANQGSEA. With 5 bases removed from V and 3 bases from J, the gap between germline ends came to 17 bases. CDR3 in amino acids: CSVCPVGALYEQYF. CDR3 DNA sequence: TGCAGCGTTTGCCCCGTAGGAGCCCTCTACGAGCAGTACTTC.

The V gene is TRBV10-3, the J gene TRBJ2-1; 12 nucleotides agree with TRBD2. The CDR3 extends over 18 amino acids. V dropped 8 bases and J dropped 8; count of bases not matched to a gene: 19. Germline CDR1 is ENHRY and CDR2 is SYGVKD. The CDR3: CAIRTDIRLAGELDEQFF. The DNA of the CDR3 is TGTGCCATCCGAACCGACATACGACTAGCGGGAGAATTAGATGAGCAGTTCTTC.

The V call is TRBV28, the J call TRBJ1-5; 8 nucleotides line up with TRBD1. J lost 7 bases, V lost 6 bases, and 11 bases had no gene match. This CDR3 spans 15 amino acids. The germline gives CDR1 MDHEN, CDR2 SYDVKM. CDR3 DNA: TGTGCCAGCAGGGGCGGACAGGGTTTTGAACAGCCCCAGCATTTT. Amino acid sequence: CASRGGQGFEQPQHF. Based on the CDR3 plus reference TRBV28 and TRBJ1-5, the full variable domain is DVKVTQSSRYLVKRTGEKVFLECVQDMDHENMFWYRQDPGLGLRLIYFSYDVKMKEKGDIPEGYSVSREKKERFSLILESASTNQTSMYLCASRGGQGFEQPQHFGDGTRLSIL.

The table lists this clonotype with many counts. The chain combines TRBV20-1 with TRBJ2-3, with TRBD2 identical over 8 bases. With V trimmed by 1 base and J by 5 bases, 5 bases remained unmatched. The CDR3 is 14 amino acids. Per germline, CDR1 DFQATT and CDR2 SNEGSKA (reference sequence). The CDR3 sequence: CSARAGGPIDTQYF. The DNA of the CDR3 is TGCAGTGCTAGAGCGGGAGGGCCGATAGATACGCAGTATTTT.

This clonotype has at least ten counts. The CDR3 bases are TGTGCCAGCAGTTACGATGGGCGACTAGGAGGCGAGCAGTACTTC. Translating gives CASSYDGRLGGEQYF. This sequence joins TRBV6-2 or TRBV6-3 and TRBJ2-7; tentatively, D is TRBD2 (6 bases). The germline V gene has CDR1 MNHEY and CDR2 SVGEGT. This CDR3 has 15 residues. V was shortened by 2 bases and J by 6 bases, with 17 bases between the two germline ends.

This clonotype was seen more than once but under ten times. The rearrangement links TRBV10-3 to TRBJ2-1; 7 bases match TRBD2. The CDR3 is made up of 15 amino acids. Germline values: CDR1 ENHRY, CDR2 SYGVKD. The V and J ends lost 6 bases and 1 base, in that order; junction bases with no gene match: 6. In DNA, the CDR3 is TGTGCCATCAGCGGGAGCGGGACGTCCTACAATGAGCAGTTCTTC. As protein: CAISGSGTSYNEQFF.

J is TRBJ2-1 and V is TRBV9; D may correspond to TRBD1 or TRBD2 (5 bases each). The CDR3 extends over 15 amino acids. The germline gives CDR1 SGDLS, CDR2 YYNGEE. V gave up 1 base and J gave up 5 bases, with 13 bases separating them. CDR3 nucleotides: TGTGCCAGCAGCGTATTCCCGGGGACCCACAATGAGCAGTTCTTC. It codes for CASSVFPGTHNEQFF.

This clonotype was observed a few times. The chain joins TRBV28 to TRBJ2-7; D gene ambiguous. V gave up 6 bases and J gave up 5 bases, with 8 bases separating them. The germline V gene has CDR1 MDHEN and CDR2 SYDVKM. The CDR3 loop spans 11 amino acids. Written as DNA, the CDR3 is TGTGCCAGCAGGTGGCTCAACGAGCAGTACTTC. It specifies CASRWLNEQYF.

V gene TRBV12-3 or TRBV12-4 combines with J gene TRBJ1-1; weak D call: TRBD1 (5 bases). Trimming pared 5 bases from V and 4 bases from J, leaving 20 bases between. The CDR3 contains 16 residues. CDR3 region: CASSQLGGAYVTEAFF. The CDR3 DNA reads TGTGCCAGCAGTCAGTTGGGTGGGGCCTATGTCACTGAAGCTTTCTTT.

This clonotype appeared a few times. The chain recombines TRBV28 with TRBJ1-5; D may be TRBD1 (6 bases). This CDR3 spans 14 amino acids. Germline V lookup: CDR1 MDHEN, CDR2 SYDVKM. Trimming left V 5 bases short and J 7 bases short, with 15 bases between. The CDR3 coding sequence is TGTGCCAGCAGTCCCACGGACAGCTTCCAGCCCCAGCATTTT. The encoded protein is CASSPTDSFQPQHF.

This clonotype has a handful of counts. This CDR3 reads CASSAGRIDTQYF. CDR3 in DNA: TGTGCCAGCAGCGCGGGGAGGATTGATACGCAGTATTTT. The chain employs TRBV9 and TRBJ2-3; possibly TRBD2 for D (6 bases). In germline, CDR1 is SGDLS, CDR2 YYNGEE. Trimming removed 3 bases from V and 6 bases from J, with 11 bases in between. The CDR3 length is 13 residues.

The chain has TRBV7-8 and TRBJ2-3; TRBD1 is a possible D gene (5 bases). The germline CDR1 and CDR2 sequences are SGHVS and FQNEAQ. Trimming took 2 bases from V and 5 from J, leaving 17 bases between them. The CDR3 has 16 residues. This CDR3 is CASSLTPGSFIDTQYF. The CDR3, as DNA: TGTGCCAGCAGCTTAACCCCAGGGTCGTTCATAGATACGCAGTATTTT.

This clonotype was counted only a few times. The CDR3 spells CATSGASGGGSTDTQYF. Here the CDR3 DNA reads TGTGCCACCAGTGGGGCTAGCGGAGGGGGAAGCACAGATACGCAGTATTTT. The chain combines TRBV24-1 with TRBJ2-3, with a possible D match to TRBD2 (7 bases). The germline V gene encodes CDR1 KGHDR and CDR2 SFDVKD. The germline V and J ends were trimmed by 5 bases and 0 bases, with 17 bases remaining between them. The CDR3 is 17 amino acids.

The chain recombines TRBV7-2 with TRBJ2-5; D gene unclear. In germline, CDR1 is SGHTA, CDR2 FQGNSA. V was trimmed by 2 bases and J by 5 bases, leaving 9 bases between them. This CDR3 region has 13 residues. The CDR3 loop is CASSLKSGETQYF. The CDR3 DNA reads TGTGCCAGCAGCTTAAAGTCGGGCGAGACCCAGTACTTC.

This clonotype was observed at least ten times. The CDR3 nucleotides are TGTGCCAGCAGCGCTCTGAGATCGAACACCGGGGAGCTGTTTTTT. The encoded protein is CASSALRSNTGELFF. The rearrangement uses TRBV11-2 and TRBJ2-2; D unresolved. This CDR3 region has 15 residues. The germline V and J ends were trimmed by 5 bases and 0 bases, with 10 bases remaining between them. Germline V gene lookup returns CDR1 SGHAT and CDR2 FQNNGV.

The chain recombines TRBV14 with TRBJ1-3; possibly TRBD1 for D (6 bases). The CDR3 covers 14 residues. Germline V lookup: CDR1 SGHDN, CDR2 FVKESK. The V and J ends lost 4 bases and 4 bases respectively, with 11 bases between them. CDR3 bases: TGTGCCAGCAGCCCCGGGGGGGGCGGAAACACCATATATTTT. This translates into CASSPGGGGNTIYF.

The CDR3 protein is CASSQDLPTGYTEAFF. CDR3 nucleotides: TGCGCCAGCAGCCAAGATCTCCCGACAGGGTACACTGAAGCTTTCTTT. The rearrangement uses TRBV4-3 and TRBJ1-1; the match to TRBD1 covers 7 bases. There are 16 residues in the CDR3. Germline V lookup: CDR1 LGHNA, CDR2 YSLEER. J lost 3 bases, V lost 0 bases, and 7 bases had no gene match.

This clonotype was found a few times. The J gene is TRBJ2-3, the V gene TRBV5-1; possible D gene TRBD2, 6 bases. Germline assignment: CDR1 SGHRS and CDR2 YFSETQ. The CDR3 runs to 16 residues. Trimming took off 1 base at V and 1 base at J, with 13 bases between the two ends. The CDR3 sequence is CASSLISGGGTDTQYF. The CDR3 bases are TGCGCCAGCAGCTTGATTAGCGGAGGGGGCACAGATACGCAGTATTTT.

In DNA, the CDR3 is TGCGCCAGCAGCGCTACAGGGTCGGAAGAGACCCAGTACTTC. Protein: CASSATGSEETQYF. The rearrangement uses TRBV5-1 and TRBJ2-5, with D perhaps TRBD1 (6 bases). CDR1 is SGHRS, CDR2 YFSETQ, per germline. CDR3 length: 14 amino acids. The V gene lost 4 bases and the J gene lost 3 bases, with 13 bases spanning the gap.

This clonotype occurred a few times. The genes are TRBV10-3 and TRBJ1-1, with D maybe TRBD1 (5 bases). The CDR3 extends over 13 amino acids. Germline CDR1 ENHRY, CDR2 SYGVKD. V lost 3 bases to trimming and J lost 6 bases, with 11 bases between them. CDR3 loop: CAISDGVGAEAFF. CDR3 nucleotides: TGTGCCATCAGTGATGGGGTAGGGGCTGAAGCTTTCTTT.

This clonotype was seen ten or more times. V and J are TRBV12-3 or TRBV12-4 and TRBJ2-6; D uncertain. Between the trimmed V and J ends, which lost 10 bases and 4 bases, there was a span of 8 bases. The CDR3 has 12 residues. CDR3 protein: CATIPGANVLTF. The DNA of the CDR3 is TGTGCCACCATACCAGGGGCCAACGTCCTGACTTTC.

This sequence joins TRBV10-3 and TRBJ2-6; weak D call: TRBD2 (7 bases). This CDR3 is built from 17 residues. V dropped 3 bases and J dropped 2 bases, with 14 bases sitting between them. Germline loops: CDR1 ENHRY, CDR2 SYGVKD. The CDR3 DNA is TGTGCCATCAGTGACCGGGGGGCCGAGCCTGGGGCCAACGTCCTGACTTTC. Its translation is CAISDRGAEPGANVLTF.

This clonotype appeared many times. The chain combines TRBV23-1 with TRBJ1-3; 7 nucleotides line up with TRBD1. TRBV23-1 is placed among ORFs of uncertain function. This CDR3 has 16 amino acids. Trimming removed 0 bases from V and 2 bases from J; junction bases left unmatched: 4. Here the CDR3 reads CASSQSGQGAGNTIYF. The CDR3 DNA reads as TGCGCCAGCAGTCAATCTGGGCAGGGGGCTGGAAACACCATATATTTT.

This clonotype was seen only a few times. The chain carries TRBV19 and TRBJ2-1; no clear D gene. CDR3 length equals 13 residues. Trimming left V 0 bases short and J 10 bases short, with 10 bases between. Germline lookup yields CDR1 LNHDA and CDR2 SQIVND (reference sequence). CDR3 nucleotides: TGTGCCAGTAGTATAGATCGCGGCCGAGAGCAGTTCTTC. Its translation: CASSIDRGREQFF.

This clonotype appeared a few times. This chain joins TRBV5-1 and TRBJ2-5; no firm D call. V lost 0 bases and J 4 bases, leaving 1 base between the germline ends. The CDR3 contains 11 residues. Germline CDR1 is SGHRS and CDR2 is YFSETQ. The CDR3 loop reads CASSLVETQYF. CDR3 in DNA: TGCGCCAGCAGCTTGGTAGAGACCCAGTACTTC.

The CDR3 spells CASSLIVSDAGELFF. In DNA form, the CDR3 reads TGCGCCAGCAGCTTAATAGTTAGCGATGCCGGGGAGCTGTTTTTT. J is TRBJ2-2 and V is TRBV5-1; D possibly corresponds to TRBD2 (5 bases). Per germline, CDR1 SGHRS and CDR2 YFSETQ. The length of the CDR3 is 15 residues. Trimming pared 2 bases from V and 6 bases from J, leaving 14 bases between.